The 19 T cell receptor beta chains below all came from one sample that was sequenced in a study of early T cells in non-severe SARS-CoV-2 infection. One entry per CDR3 protein results from TCRdb running MiXCR on the 5' RACE reads. Altogether roughly 65,000 distinct CDR3 sequences are present, approximately 10% being singletons, with the ten largest covering roughly 6%. The specimen sequenced was whole blood. Receptors were obtained from an adult who was a healthcare worker with PCR-confirmed SARS-CoV-2 infection or an uninfected control (not recorded which).

The chain recombines TRBV7-9 with TRBJ1-2; D is unresolved. V lost 5 bases and J lost 4, with 11 bases in between. CDR1 and CDR2 (germline): SEHNR, FQNEAQ (reference sequence). This CDR3 is 13 amino acids long. In DNA, the CDR3 is TGTGCCAGCAGCGTTCAACCGCTCTATGGCTACACCTTC. Its protein is CASSVQPLYGYTF.

This clonotype has ten or more counts. This chain joins TRBV3-1 and TRBJ1-1, with D uncertain. The ends were cut back, 1 base at V and 4 bases at J, with 16 bases in the middle. CDR3 size: 16 residues. The germline gives CDR1 LGHDT, CDR2 YNNKEL (reference sequence). CDR3 region: CASSQVYPGVATEAFF. Here the CDR3 DNA reads TGTGCCAGCAGCCAAGTCTATCCCGGGGTTGCCACTGAAGCTTTCTTT.

Many counts were recorded for this clonotype. V and J are TRBV4-1 and TRBJ2-3; D perhaps matches TRBD2 (5 bases). The germline V gene has CDR1 MGHRA and CDR2 YSYEKL. V was pared by 4 bases and J by 0 bases, with 14 bases between. The CDR3 has 16 residues. The DNA of the CDR3 is TGCGCCAGCAGCCCCGTTGCGGGTATGAGCACAGATACGCAGTATTTT. Protein: CASSPVAGMSTDTQYF.

In this sample, this clonotype turned up once. The chain has TRBV6-1 and TRBJ2-1, with D uncertain. The CDR3 length is 15 residues. CDR1 MNHNS and CDR2 SASEGT come from the germline V gene. Trimming left V 2 bases short and J 2 bases short, with 10 bases between. CDR3 amino acids: CASSETWSTYNEQFF. CDR3 in DNA: TGTGCCAGCAGTGAAACGTGGAGTACCTACAATGAGCAGTTCTTC.

The chain uses TRBV12-3 or TRBV12-4 and TRBJ2-1; 9 bases are shared with TRBD2. CDR3 length: 15 residues. J was trimmed by 6 bases and V by 3 bases; bases with no gene match: 6. The CDR3 sequence is CASSFVSGSRNEQFF. The DNA of the CDR3 is TGTGCCAGCAGTTTCGTTAGCGGGAGTCGCAATGAGCAGTTCTTC.

The gene calls are TRBV7-6 and TRBJ2-1; 7 bases line up with TRBD2. With V trimmed by 5 bases and J by 0 bases, 7 bases remained unmatched. In germline, CDR1 is SGHVS, CDR2 FNYEAQ. The CDR3 contains 16 residues. The CDR3 region has the DNA TGTGCCAGCAGCCCCACGGGCGGGAGCTCCTACAATGAGCAGTTCTTC. Its protein is CASSPTGGSSYNEQFF.

The chain couples TRBV11-2 to TRBJ1-2; D is ambiguous. The CDR3 runs to 12 residues. Trimming stripped 2 bases from V and 6 bases from J, with 7 bases between. Germline lookup yields CDR1 SGHAT and CDR2 FQNNGV. The CDR3 region has the DNA TGTGCCAGCAGCTTATCCGGAAATGGCTACACCTTC. This codes for CASSLSGNGYTF.

This clonotype has a handful of counts. This chain joins TRBV7-9 and TRBJ2-3; no clear D gene. Trimming shortened V by 4 bases and J by 2 bases, and 7 bases separated the two germline ends. This CDR3 contains 13 residues. Germline V gives CDR1 SEHNR, CDR2 FQNEAQ (reference sequence). The CDR3 nucleotides are TGTGCCAGCAGCTCCGAAAACACAGATACGCAGTATTTT. The encoded protein is CASSSENTDTQYF.

The chain combines TRBV24-1 with TRBJ2-3; D possibly corresponds to TRBD2 (6 bases). V dropped 4 bases and J dropped 0 bases, with 16 bases sitting between them. Germline V CDR1 and CDR2: KGHDR, SFDVKD. The CDR3 runs 17 residues. CDR3 amino acids: CATSDWGTAASTDTQYF. CDR3 DNA: TGTGCCACCAGTGACTGGGGGACTGCCGCTAGCACAGATACGCAGTATTTT.

In its sample, this clonotype was seen a few times. The rearrangement joins TRBV9 to TRBJ2-3, with D uncertain. Germline loops: CDR1 SGDLS, CDR2 YYNGEE. The CDR3 consists of 15 residues. V was pared by 2 bases and J by 3 bases, with 13 bases between. The CDR3 coding sequence is TGTGCCAGCAGCGTTTCGGCAGGATTTACAGATACGCAGTATTTT. It yields the protein CASSVSAGFTDTQYF.

This clonotype appeared many times. The chain recombines TRBV7-2 with TRBJ1-6, with TRBD1 matching over 11 bases. CDR1 and CDR2 (germline): SGHTA, FQGNSA. The CDR3 extends over 16 amino acids. The V segment lost 0 bases and the J segment 6 bases; nucleotides outside the gene matches: 1. CDR3 sequence reads: CASSLAGTGGNSPLHF. CDR3 DNA sequence: TGTGCCAGCAGCTTAGCCGGGACAGGGGGTAATTCACCCCTCCACTTT.

The chain has TRBV6-5 and TRBJ2-6; no clear D gene. The CDR3 runs 16 residues. The ends were cut back, 5 bases at V and 1 base at J, with 12 bases in the middle. Germline V gives CDR1 MNHEY, CDR2 SVGAGI. The CDR3, as DNA: TGTGCCAGCAGTGCTACCCCCGGGTCTGGGGCCAACGTCCTGACTTTC. Amino acids: CASSATPGSGANVLTF.

Ten or more counts support this clonotype. The V and J genes are TRBV14 and TRBJ2-1; the D is unclear. Germline V lookup: CDR1 SGHDN, CDR2 FVKESK. Trimming took 1 base from V and 4 from J, leaving 11 bases between them. This CDR3 has 15 residues. Here the CDR3 DNA reads TGTGCCAGCAGCCAAGTAAGCAGGAGATACAATGAGCAGTTCTTC. Protein: CASSQVSRRYNEQFF.

This clonotype was detected many times. This chain joins TRBV5-1 and TRBJ1-2; maybe TRBD1 (5 bases). Germline CDR1 reads SGHRS; CDR2 reads YFSETQ. The V and J ends lost 3 bases and 6 bases respectively, with 12 bases between them. The CDR3 loop spans 13 amino acids. The CDR3 nucleotides are TGCGCCAGCAGCTGGCAGGGATTGGATGGCTACACCTTC. Its protein is CASSWQGLDGYTF.

This clonotype turned up a few times. The rearrangement links TRBV10-3 to TRBJ2-2; no clear D. The germline CDR1 and CDR2 sequences are ENHRY and SYGVKD. Trimming stripped 6 bases from V and 8 bases from J, with 7 bases between. CDR3 length: 11 amino acids. CDR3 DNA sequence: TGTGCCATCAGCGTGACAGGGGAGCTGTTTTTT. Amino acid sequence: CAISVTGELFF.

The table lists this clonotype with many counts. The chain has TRBV27 and TRBJ1-5; no definite D call. V lost 3 bases and J lost 2, with 11 bases in between. This CDR3 has 15 amino acids. The V gene's germline CDR1 is MNHEY and CDR2 SMNVEV (reference sequence). This chain's CDR3 is CASSFVPPGNQPQHF. The CDR3 nucleotides read TGTGCCAGCAGTTTCGTGCCTCCGGGCAATCAGCCCCAGCATTTT.

This clonotype turned up a few times. The V gene is TRBV5-1, the J gene TRBJ2-1, with D maybe TRBD2 (5 bases). Germline V lookup: CDR1 SGHRS, CDR2 YFSETQ. The CDR3 loop spans 15 amino acids. V was trimmed by 2 bases and J by 7 bases, leaving 16 bases between them. The chain's CDR3 is CASSFELANVNEQFF. CDR3 DNA sequence: TGCGCCAGCAGCTTCGAGCTAGCAAATGTGAATGAGCAGTTCTTC.

This clonotype has at least ten counts. This CDR3 reads CASSLNGRSNEQFF. The CDR3 DNA sequence: TGTGCCAGCAGCTTAAATGGCAGGAGCAATGAGCAGTTCTTC. The gene calls are TRBV7-8 and TRBJ2-1; D not resolved. The V gene's germline CDR1 is SGHVS and CDR2 FQNEAQ. The CDR3 loop spans 14 amino acids. Trimming removed 2 bases from V and 6 bases from J, with 11 bases in between.

This clonotype was observed once. Germline is not matched at one junction end, which may reflect a read error. This sequence joins TRBV10-3 and TRBJ2-3; 9 bases agree with TRBD1. Germline V gene sequence: CDR1 ENHRY, CDR2 SYGVKD. This CDR3 region has 12 residues. The CDR3 loop reads CVINQDRGTQYF. CDR3 DNA sequence: TGTGTCATCAATCAGGACAGGGGTACGCAATATTTT.